This TCR beta chain was found in a study of CD8+ T cells in alopecia areata. RNA extraction and reverse transcription yielded cDNA as sequencing template. Clones were read by immunoSEQ multiplex PCR, and TCRdb kept only the in-frame ones, dropping some. The repertoire includes around 160,000 clones, approximately 60% of them detected once, and more than 13% sits in the top ten. Indicated treatment: oral pan-JAK inhibitor, 5-10 mg twice daily. This clone was recorded a few times. The germline V gene encodes CDR1 SGHRS and CDR2 YFSETQ. Trimming pared 2 bases from V and 2 bases from J, leaving 8 bases between. The length of the CDR3 is 13 residues.

This material consisted of CD4+ T cells sorted from blood, taken at week 24, from a patient treated with tofacitinib. The clonotype was recovered from a human donor with alopecia areata. The rearrangement links TRBV5-1 to TRBJ2-7; D ambiguous. CDR3 in amino acids: CASSFERPYEQYF. CDR3 DNA sequence: TGCGCCAGCAGCTTCGAAAGGCCCTACGAGCAGTACTTC.